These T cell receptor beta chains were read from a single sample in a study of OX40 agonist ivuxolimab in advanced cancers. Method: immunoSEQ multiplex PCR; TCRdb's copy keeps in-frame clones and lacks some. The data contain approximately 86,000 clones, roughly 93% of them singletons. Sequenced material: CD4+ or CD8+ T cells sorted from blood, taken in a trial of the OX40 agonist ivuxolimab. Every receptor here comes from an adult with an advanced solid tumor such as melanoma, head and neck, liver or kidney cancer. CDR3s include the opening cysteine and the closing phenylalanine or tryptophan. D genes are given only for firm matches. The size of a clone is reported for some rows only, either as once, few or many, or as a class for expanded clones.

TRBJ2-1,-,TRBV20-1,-,TGCAGTGCTATACGACAAGATCGGCAGTTCTTC,CSAIRQDRQFF
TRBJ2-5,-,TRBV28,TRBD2,TGTGCCAGCAGCCGAGGACTAGCGGGAGGGGAAGAGACCCAGTACTTC,CASSRGLAGGEETQYF
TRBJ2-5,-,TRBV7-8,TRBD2,TGTGCCAGCAGCCTCAGACTAGCGGGAGGGCAACAGACCCAGTACTTC,CASSLRLAGGQQTQYF
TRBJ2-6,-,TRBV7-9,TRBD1,TGTGCCAGCATACATACCACAGGGGCTACCTCTGGGGCCAACGTCCTGACTTTC,CASIHTTGATSGANVLTF
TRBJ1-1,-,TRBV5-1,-,TGCGCCAGCAGCTTAGGACAGAGGAACACTGAAGCTTTCTTT,CASSLGQRNTEAFF
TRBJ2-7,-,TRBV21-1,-,TGTGCCAGCAGCAAAGCCCGGGACACGGTCTACGAGCAGTACTTC,CASSKARDTVYEQYF
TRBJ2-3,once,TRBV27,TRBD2,TGTGCCAGCAGTTACCTAGCGGGAGGTTACACAGATACGCAGTATTTT,CASSYLAGGYTDTQYF
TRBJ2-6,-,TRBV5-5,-,TGTGCCAGCAGCGTGACAGGTGGAAACTCTGGGGCCAACGTCCTGACTTTC,CASSVTGGNSGANVLTF
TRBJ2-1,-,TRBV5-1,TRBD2,TGCGCCAGCAGCTTGGAAAGCGGGAAGTACAATGAGCAGTTCTTC,CASSLESGKYNEQFF
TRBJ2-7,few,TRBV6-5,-,TGTGCCAGCACTCCTCTTTTGGGGGGCGAGCAGTACTTC,CASTPLLGGEQYF
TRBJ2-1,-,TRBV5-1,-,TGCGCCAGCAGCTTGGTCGGCACGTATCGGGGAAATGAGCAGTTCTTC,CASSLVGTYRGNEQFF
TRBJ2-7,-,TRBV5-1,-,TGCGCCAGCAGCTTGGTGCCAGGGAGCTCCTACGAGCAGTACTTC,CASSLVPGSSYEQYF
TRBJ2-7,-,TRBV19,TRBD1,TGTGCCAGTAGTGGGGACAGGGGAGTCGAGCAGTACTTC,CASSGDRGVEQYF
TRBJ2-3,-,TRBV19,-,TGTGCCAGTAGTATATCGTACACAGATACGCAGTATTTT,CASSISYTDTQYF
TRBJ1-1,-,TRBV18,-,TGTGCCAGCTCCCAGTGGACCACTGAAGCTTTCTTT,CASSQWTTEAFF
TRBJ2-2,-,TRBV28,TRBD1,TGTGCCAGCAGTACATACAGGGGGCACACCGGGGAGCTGTTTTTT,CASSTYRGHTGELFF
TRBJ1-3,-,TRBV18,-,TGTGCCAGCTCACCTCAGTTCTCTGGAAACACCATATATTTT,CASSPQFSGNTIYF
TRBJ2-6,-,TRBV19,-,TGTGCCAGTAGTATGAGGGGCACTTCTGGGGCCAACGTCCTGACTTTC,CASSMRGTSGANVLTF
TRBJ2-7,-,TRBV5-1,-,TGCGCCAGCAGCTTGGACACGCACCGCTCCTACGAGCAGTACTTC,CASSLDTHRSYEQYF
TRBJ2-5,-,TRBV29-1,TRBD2,TGCAGCGTCTTACTAGCGCAGGGACTCCAAGAGACCCAGTACTTC,CSVLLAQGLQETQYF
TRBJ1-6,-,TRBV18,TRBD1,TGTGCCAGCTCACCCGGACAGGGTGGTAATTCACCCCTCCACTTT,CASSPGQGGNSPLHF
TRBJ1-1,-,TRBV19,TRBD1,TGTGCCAGTATCCAAGGACAGGGAATTGGCACTGAAGCTTTCTTT,CASIQGQGIGTEAFF
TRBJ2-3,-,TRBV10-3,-,TGTGCCATCAGTGAGACTAGGGAAAGAACGCAGTATTTT,CAISETRERTQYF
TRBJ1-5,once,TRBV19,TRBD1,TGTGCCAGTAGTAGTCCGGGACAGGGGGGCAATCAGCCCCAGCATTTT,CASSSPGQGGNQPQHF
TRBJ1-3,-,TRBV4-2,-,TGTGCCAGCAGCCAAGATTGGGGGGCTTCTGGAAACACCATATATTTT,CASSQDWGASGNTIYF
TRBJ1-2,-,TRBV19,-,TGTGCCAGTAGTCCATCAGGGGTTCGCGAATATGGCTACACCTTC,CASSPSGVREYGYTF
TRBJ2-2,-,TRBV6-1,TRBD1,TGTGCCAGCAGTGCCGCCCAGGGGGCGCGAAACACCGGGGAGCTGTTTTTT,CASSAAQGARNTGELFF
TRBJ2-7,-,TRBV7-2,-,TGTGCCAGCAGCACCCGGGGGCTCGGCTCCTACGAGCAGTACTTC,CASSTRGLGSYEQYF
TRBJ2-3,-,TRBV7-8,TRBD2,TGTGCCAGCAGCTCCCTAGCGGGCCTCCCTCTTACGCAGTATTTT,CASSSLAGLPLTQYF
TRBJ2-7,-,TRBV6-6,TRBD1,TGTGCCAGCAGTAAACAGGGGGCGCGGGGCGAGCAGTACTTC,CASSKQGARGEQYF
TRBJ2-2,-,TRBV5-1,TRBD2,TGCGCCAGCAGTTCCCTAGCGGGAGTGAACACCGGGGAGCTGTTTTTT,CASSSLAGVNTGELFF
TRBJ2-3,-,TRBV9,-,TGTGCCAGCAGCCCAGTAGCGACGCACCGCACAGATACGCAGTATTTT,CASSPVATHRTDTQYF
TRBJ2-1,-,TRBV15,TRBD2,TGTGCCACCAGCAGAGTGGCGGGAGGGTACCATGAGCAGTTCTTC,CATSRVAGGYHEQFF
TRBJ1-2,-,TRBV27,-,TGTGCCAGCCGCTTGCGGGGGCAAGGGTTAACGGGCTACACCTTC,CASRLRGQGLTGYTF
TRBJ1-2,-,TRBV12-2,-,TGTGCAAGTCGCCCTTATTCGACAGGGGGTAATTTAGGTAAGACCCAGGGTTATGGCTACACCTTC,CASRPYSTGGNLGKTQGYGYTF
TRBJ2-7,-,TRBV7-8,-,TGTGCCAGCAGCCGCGATGGAGCGGAGCGAGGGTACGAGCAGTACTTC,CASSRDGAERGYEQYF
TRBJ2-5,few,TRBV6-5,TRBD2,TGTGCCAGCAGCCCCGGGGGGGCAGGACAAGAGACCCAGTACTTC,CASSPGGAGQETQYF
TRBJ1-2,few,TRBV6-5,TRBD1,TGTGCCAGCAGGAACAGGGGAAGTCTCCTCTTC,CASRNRGSLLF
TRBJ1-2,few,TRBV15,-,TGTGCCACCAGCAGGGAAGCTGGACAGATCTTC,CATSREAGQIF
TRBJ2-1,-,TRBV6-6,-,TGTGCCAGCAGTGCTCTAGCCCCCCTCTACAATGAGCAGTTCTTC,CASSALAPLYNEQFF
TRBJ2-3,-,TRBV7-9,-,TGTGCCAGCAGCTCATACCGGGAACCAAATACGCAGTATTTT,CASSSYREPNTQYF
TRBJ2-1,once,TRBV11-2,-,TGTGCCAGCAGCCCCCGGGCGGGCAGGAGGGACAATGAGCAGTTCTTC,CASSPRAGRRDNEQFF
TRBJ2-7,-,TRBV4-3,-,TGCGCCAGCAGCCAAGACCTGGGACCGACCTACGAGCAGTACTTC,CASSQDLGPTYEQYF
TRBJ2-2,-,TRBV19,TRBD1,TGTGCCAGTAGGACAGGGGGCAGGGACACCGGGGAGCTGTTTTTT,CASRTGGRDTGELFF
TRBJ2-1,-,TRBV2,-,TGTGCCAGCAGTGAATGGGCTCGGAGGACCTACAATGAGCAGTTCTTC,CASSEWARRTYNEQFF
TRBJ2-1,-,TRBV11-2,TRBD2,TGTGCCAGCAGCTTTTGGACTAGTAGCCCGGATGAGCAGTTCTTC,CASSFWTSSPDEQFF
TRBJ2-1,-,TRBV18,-,TGTGCCAGCTCACAACAGGGTATCGATGAGCAGTTCTTC,CASSQQGIDEQFF
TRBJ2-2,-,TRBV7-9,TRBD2,TGTGCCAGCAGCTTAGGGGGACTAGTAGAGAACACCGGGGAGCTGTTTTTT,CASSLGGLVENTGELFF
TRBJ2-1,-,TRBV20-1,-,TGCAGTGCTAGGGTCGGCGATGAGCAGTTCTTC,CSARVGDEQFF
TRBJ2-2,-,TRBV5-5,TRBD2,TGTGCCAGCAGCTCCCCAGCGGGAGGGTCGAACACCGGGGAGCTGTTTTTT,CASSSPAGGSNTGELFF
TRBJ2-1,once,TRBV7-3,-,TGTGCCAGCAGCTCGCAACCGACCCTCTCGGATGAGCAGTTCTTC,CASSSQPTLSDEQFF
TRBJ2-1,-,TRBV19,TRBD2,TGTGCCAGTAGTAATCGACTAGCGGTTAACAATGAGCAGTTCTTC,CASSNRLAVNNEQFF
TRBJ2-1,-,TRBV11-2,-,TGTGCCAGCAGCTTATCTGGGACCTTGGCGTTCTTC,CASSLSGTLAFF
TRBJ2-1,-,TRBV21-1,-,TGTGCCAGCAGCAAATCTCCACTAGCGGGAGCCCTGAGCTCCTACAATGAGCAGTTCTTC,CASSKSPLAGALSSYNEQFF